A selection of T cell receptor beta chains follows, all from one sample in a study of neurological immune-mediated disorders. TCRdb reanalysed the 5' RACE reads using MiXCR and keeps one entry per CDR3 protein. The sample yields approximately 65,000 distinct CDR3 sequences, around 4% seen once. Sequenced input: PBMCs. These receptors were taken from a man between 45 and 60 years old with multiple sclerosis. The CDR3 runs from the conserved cysteine through the conserved F or W. A D gene is named only where the DNA matches it firmly. Clone sizes are given selectively: once, few, many, or a class where the clone is expanded.

CDR3 protein,clone size,D gene,J gene,V gene
CATSRKLRGAEAFF,.,.,TRBJ1-1,TRBV15
CSAARGRGVGDTQYF,many,TRBD2,TRBJ2-3,TRBV20-1
CASSLHRDYEQYF,many,.,TRBJ2-7,TRBV5-1
CASSTSGTGNYGYTF,many,TRBD1,TRBJ1-2,TRBV7-2
CASSFVVIDEQFF,many,.,TRBJ2-1,TRBV12-3/TRBV12-4
CASSVVAGGHNEQFF,many,TRBD2,TRBJ2-1,TRBV9
CASSQGQGGKTQYF,many,TRBD1,TRBJ2-5,TRBV5-1
CSARVNREGYEQYF,many,.,TRBJ2-7,TRBV20-1
CSAVTESEQETQYF,many,.,TRBJ2-5,TRBV29-1
CSARFRGGGVSEAFF,many,.,TRBJ1-1,TRBV20-1
CSASGRVGPDTQYF,many,.,TRBJ2-3,TRBV20-1
CASSYVRGSAFF,many,.,TRBJ1-1,TRBV6-2/TRBV6-3
CSVGAGFNQPQHF,many,.,TRBJ1-5,TRBV29-1
CASSPTGRNQPQHF,many,.,TRBJ1-5,TRBV12-3/TRBV12-4
CASSYPEDIQGDQETQYF,many,TRBD1,TRBJ2-5,TRBV6-2/TRBV6-3
CASSQTGNGPLHF,many,.,TRBJ1-6,TRBV4-1
CASNGQGHADTQYF,many,TRBD1,TRBJ2-3,TRBV7-9
CASSKTSGVSNEQFF,.,TRBD2,TRBJ2-1,TRBV11-2
CSATGASAGSTDTQYF,many,.,TRBJ2-3,TRBV29-1
CASSLTGLAGETQYF,many,TRBD2,TRBJ2-5,TRBV7-3
CASSLDKGAVNTEAFF,many,TRBD1,TRBJ1-1,TRBV5-1
CSASRRTPDTQYF,many,.,TRBJ2-3,TRBV20-1
CASSLDITGTDTQYF,many,.,TRBJ2-3,TRBV6-6
CASRLRGQGPYNEQFF,many,TRBD1,TRBJ2-1,TRBV6-2/TRBV6-3
CASSLVVTEAFF,many,.,TRBJ1-1,TRBV28